This passage covers 11 T cell receptor beta chains from one sample sequenced in a study of CD8+ T cells in alopecia areata (dated by TCRdb to the late 2010s). The intended sense of this specimen's time point label: four to five weeks on oral tofacitinib. The sample's treatment or condition label, in plain terms: oral pan-JAK inhibitor, 5-10 mg twice daily. Receptors were amplified or captured by the immunoSEQ multiplex PCR assay. RNA was extracted from all samples and reverse transcribed into cDNA as template for TCR sequencing. This immuneACCESS table, as held by TCRdb, lists in-frame sequences with V and J called but not all clones. Of the missing ones, under half trace to an unresolved V gene in checked studies; the others have no known cause. In this sample the table shows about 140,000 clones, around 86% of which occur a single time. The top ten hold about 13% of the sample. The sequencing here drew on CD8+ T cells sorted from blood, taken at week 4, from a patient treated with tofacitinib. Receptors were obtained from a human donor with alopecia areata.

V gene TRBV6-5 combines with J gene TRBJ1-1; D is undetermined. The V end was cut by 2 bases, the J end by 8 bases, with 12 bases between. CDR1 and CDR2 (germline): MNHEY, SVGAGI. The CDR3 runs 13 residues. Here the CDR3 reads CASSYPGLTEAFF. The CDR3 nucleotides are TGTGCCAGCAGTTACCCCGGGCTGACAGAAGCTTTCTTT.

V usage is TRBV27 and J usage is TRBJ2-7, with D uncertain. This CDR3 has 13 amino acids. Germline values: CDR1 MNHEY, CDR2 SMNVEV (reference sequence). Between the trimmed V and J ends, which lost 3 bases and 1 base, there was a span of 7 bases. This CDR3 reads CASSLTYSYEQYF. CDR3 DNA: TGTGCCAGCAGTTTGACGTATTCCTACGAGCAGTACTTC.

The V and J genes are TRBV7-9 and TRBJ2-1; TRBD2 agrees at 7 bases. Germline CDR1 and CDR2: SEHNR and FQNEAQ (reference sequence). J gave up 5 bases and V 5 bases, and 3 bases lay outside the gene matches. The CDR3 totals 13 residues. CDR3 sequence (DNA): TGTGCCAGCAGCCCGACTAGCAACAATGAGCAGTTCTTC. Protein: CASSPTSNNEQFF.

The J gene is TRBJ1-1, the V gene TRBV2; D is undetermined. This CDR3 comprises 12 residues. The V and J ends lost 8 bases and 5 bases respectively, with 12 bases between them. Per the germline V gene, CDR1 is SNHLY and CDR2 is FYNNEI. CDR3 sequence: CASLYLSTEAFF. DNA of the CDR3: TGTGCCAGCCTATACCTGAGTACTGAAGCTTTCTTT. The full variable domain, with the rest looked up from reference TRBV2 and TRBJ1-1, is EPEVTQTPSHQVTQMGQEVILRCVPISNHLYFYWYRQILGQKVEFLVSFYNNEISEKSEIFDDQFSVERPDGSNFTLKIRSTKLEDSAMYFCASLYLSTEAFFGQGTRLTVV.

As for this clone: In the same sample, other DNA sequences code for this CDR3. V usage is TRBV5-6 and J usage is TRBJ2-7, with unresolved D. The CDR3 sequence is 13 residues long. The V end was cut by 0 bases, the J end by 3 bases, with 7 bases between. Germline V lookup: CDR1 SGHDT, CDR2 YYEEEE. The CDR3 loop reads CASSLARSYEQYF. For the CDR3, the DNA is TGTGCCAGCAGCTTGGCGCGAAGCTACGAGCAGTACTTC.

This rearrangement joins TRBV29-1 to TRBJ2-7, with 7 bases that match TRBD1. Trimming cost V 2 bases and J 2 bases; bases outside gene matches: 3. The germline V gene has CDR1 SQVTM and CDR2 ANQGSEA. This CDR3 region has 13 residues. The CDR3 bases are TGCAGCGTTGAATGGGACAGACCCTACGAGCAGTACTTC. This codes for CSVEWDRPYEQYF.

The chain is built from TRBV19 and TRBJ2-2; 14 bases fit TRBD2. The V and J ends lost 2 bases and 4 bases, in that order; junction bases with no gene match: 9. The CDR3 loop spans 19 amino acids. Looked up from germline, CDR1 is LNHDA and CDR2 is SQIVND (reference sequence). The CDR3 DNA reads as TGTGCCAGTAGTATACTCCATCAGGGACTAGCGGGAGCCACCGGGGAGCTGTTTTTT. Translating it yields CASSILHQGLAGATGELFF.

V gene TRBV29-1 combines with J gene TRBJ2-7, with 7 bases aligning to TRBD1. The CDR3 runs 15 residues. The trim removed 4 bases at V and 0 bases at J, leaving 9 bases unmatched. The V gene's germline CDR1 is SQVTM and CDR2 ANQGSEA. The CDR3 here is CSVATTGLDSYEQYF. The CDR3 coding sequence is TGCAGCGTTGCCACGACAGGGTTAGACTCCTACGAGCAGTACTTC.

This clone has just one count. The chain joins TRBV29-1 to TRBJ1-3, with D unclear. From germline, CDR1 is SQVTM and CDR2 ANQGSEA. This CDR3 has 12 amino acids. V gave up 5 bases and J gave up 1 base, with 6 bases separating them. This CDR3 is CSVLISGNTIYF. Here the CDR3 DNA reads TGCAGCGTTTTGATATCTGGAAACACCATATATTTT.

The J gene is TRBJ2-5, the V gene TRBV19, with 9 bases fitting TRBD2. This CDR3 region has 14 residues. J gave up 3 bases and V 8 bases, and 7 bases lay outside the gene matches. The germline V gene encodes CDR1 LNHDA and CDR2 SQIVND (reference sequence). The CDR3 reads CASFSGRGKETQYF. The CDR3 coding sequence is TGTGCCAGTTTTAGCGGGAGAGGAAAAGAGACCCAGTACTTC.

The genes are TRBV6-6 and TRBJ2-7, with D perhaps given as TRBD1 or TRBD2 (5 bases each). The germline gives CDR1 MNHNY, CDR2 SVGAGI (reference sequence). Deletions cut 0 bases from V and 1 base from J, with 13 bases between. This CDR3 is 16 amino acids long. CDR3 DNA sequence: TGTGCCAGCAGTTACTCATGGGACGACGGTTCCTACGAGCAGTACTTC. This gives the protein CASSYSWDDGSYEQYF.